The rows below give T cell receptor beta chains drawn from one sample of a study of neoadjuvant nivolumab and ipilimumab in lung cancer. Method: immunoSEQ multiplex PCR; TCRdb's copy keeps in-frame clones and lacks some. The sample has some 50,000 clones; roughly 89% are singletons. Material: blood, obtained before neoadjuvant nivolumab, alone or with ipilimumab. These receptors were collected from an adult with non-small cell lung cancer. Some clones in this sample may be carry-over from other donors' samples. Both conserved end residues are part of each CDR3.

TRBJ2-7	TRBV6-5	CASSPGTGVSEQYF
TRBJ1-5	TRBV6-1	CASSEGAGTQPQHF
TRBJ2-1	TRBV6-5	CASSPRTVAHHEQFF
TRBJ2-7	TRBV5-1	CASSLGISYEQYF
TRBJ2-7	TRBV29-1	CSVERISGTSQQYF
TRBJ2-1	TRBV23-1	CASTLWAPYNEQFF
TRBJ2-1	TRBV30	CAWSTSGMGNEQFF
TRBJ2-1	TRBV29-1	CSVSMRGLYNEQFF
TRBJ1-5	TRBV27	CASRGAFSNQPQHF
TRBJ2-1	TRBV7-8	CASSEQRHAGEQFF
TRBJ2-7	TRBV29-1	CSVEITDYEQYF
TRBJ1-4	TRBV6-1	CASSEHRGVGEKLFF
TRBJ1-2	TRBV5-6	CASSFGGGGYTF
TRBJ2-5	TRBV6-1	CASSGGRSQETQYF
TRBJ2-1	TRBV27	CASSRTTYNEQFF
TRBJ2-2	TRBV5-4	CASSFGQGAVTGELFF
TRBJ2-7	TRBV6-5	CASRAGTGSSYEQYF
TRBJ2-7	TRBV4-1	CASSQDTGQYYEQYF
TRBJ2-7	TRBV19	CASSTPLGQASYEQYF
TRBJ2-1	TRBV9	CASSVESSGSTEQFF
TRBJ2-3	TRBV14	CASSQIEGRGDTQYF
TRBJ1-3	TRBV10-2	CASSHPETPSGNTIYF
TRBJ2-5	TRBV5-1	CATHRGTSTEETQYF